The 17 T cell receptor beta chains given below trace back to one sample, sequenced in a study of T-cell reconstitution after alpha-beta-depleted transplantation in children. This sample's TCRbeta library carried unique molecular identifier barcodes. MiXCR, run by TCRdb on the PCR reads, gives a single entry per CDR3 protein. The sample yields about 980,000 distinct CDR3 sequences, around 30% seen once. This sample comprised PBMCs, mostly from graft donor cells, obtained 360 days after TCRalphabeta/CD19-depleted stem cell transplant. These receptors all come from a boy under three years old who had a stem cell transplant for SCID, so the T cells may come from the graft donor.

This clonotype was seen at least ten times. The chain recombines TRBV9 with TRBJ2-2; 8 nucleotides align to TRBD1. V lost 4 bases to trimming and J lost 5 bases; unmatched junction nucleotides: 7. The length of the CDR3 is 15 residues. CDR1 is SGDLS, CDR2 YYNGEE, per germline. The CDR3 spells CASSPRTGRTGELFF. CDR3 coding DNA: TGTGCCAGCAGCCCTCGGACAGGGCGGACCGGGGAGCTGTTTTTT. The full variable domain, with the rest looked up from reference TRBV9 and TRBJ2-2, is DSGVTQTPKHLITATGQRVTLRCSPRSGDLSVYWYQQSLDQGLQFLIQYYNGEERAKGNILERFSAQQFPDLHSELNLSSLELGDSALYFCASSPRTGRTGELFFGEGSRLTVL.

Here the CDR3 DNA reads TGTGCCAGCAGCTTCCGCCGGAGGGGATACAATGAGCAGTTCTTC. Translating gives CASSFRRRGYNEQFF. The gene calls are TRBV5-6 and TRBJ2-1; tentatively, D is TRBD2 (6 bases). The CDR3 extends over 15 amino acids. Trimming left V 2 bases short and J 4 bases short, with 13 bases between. CDR1 and CDR2 from the germline V gene are SGHDT and YYEEEE.

This rearrangement joins TRBV28 to TRBJ2-5; TRBD2 matches 12 bases. The CDR3 extends over 16 amino acids. Germline V lookup: CDR1 MDHEN, CDR2 SYDVKM. Trimming at V came to 4 bases and at J to 2 bases, leaving 5 bases not matched to a gene. The CDR3 DNA is TGTGCCAGCAGTTCGCTAGCGGGGGGGTCACAAGAGACCCAGTACTTC. As protein: CASSSLAGGSQETQYF.

This clonotype has only a few counts. The chain employs TRBV20-1 and TRBJ2-7; D remains unclear. Trimming removed 6 bases from V and 7 bases from J, with 7 bases in between. CDR1 is DFQATT, CDR2 SNEGSKA, per germline (reference sequence). There are 9 residues in the CDR3. CDR3 sequence reads: CSALREQYF. For the CDR3, the DNA is TGCAGTGCCCTGAGGGAGCAGTACTTC.

The J gene is TRBJ1-1, the V gene TRBV5-1, with unresolved D. Trimming shortened V by 0 bases and J by 2 bases, and 8 bases separated the two germline ends. CDR1 is SGHRS, CDR2 YFSETQ, per germline. This CDR3 spans 14 amino acids. The CDR3 sequence: CASSLARRNTEAFF. The DNA for the CDR3 is TGCGCCAGCAGCTTGGCCAGGAGAAACACTGAAGCTTTCTTT.

In this sample, this clonotype turned up a few times. The chain uses TRBV5-1 and TRBJ2-7; D is perhaps TRBD1 (5 bases). Germline V gene sequence: CDR1 SGHRS, CDR2 YFSETQ. V shed 4 bases and J shed 0 bases, with 11 bases lying between them. The CDR3 totals 14 residues. As DNA, the CDR3 is TGCGCCAGCAGCCCCTCGACAGACTCCTACGAGCAGTACTTC. Translation gives CASSPSTDSYEQYF. Full variable domain (outside the CDR3, taken from reference TRBV5-1 and TRBJ2-7): KAGVTQTPRYLIKTRGQQVTLSCSPISGHRSVSWYQQTPGQGLQFLFEYFSETQRNKGNFPGRFSGRQFSNSRSEMNVSTLELGDSALYLCASSPSTDSYEQYFGPGTRLTVT.

The CDR3 nucleotides read TGTGCCAGCAGCTTAGGTCAGGGGGCGATCGGGAACGAGCAGTACTTC. Translating gives CASSLGQGAIGNEQYF. The chain uses TRBV7-9 and TRBJ2-7; 8 bases fit TRBD1. V shed 1 base, J shed 5 bases, and the junction held 10 bases outside the gene matches. Per the germline V gene, CDR1 is SEHNR and CDR2 is FQNEAQ (reference sequence). The CDR3 contains 16 residues.

This clonotype was seen a handful of times. V gene TRBV5-1 combines with J gene TRBJ2-3; D might be TRBD1 (6 bases). The CDR3 has 13 amino acids. V was trimmed by 1 base and J by 14 bases, leaving 17 bases between them. Germline CDR1 is SGHRS and CDR2 is YFSETQ. Here the CDR3 DNA reads TGCGCCAGCAGCTTGAGGGACACAGGCCGAGGGTATTTT. It is translated as CASSLRDTGRGYF.

This clonotype appeared many times. The gene calls are TRBV5-1 and TRBJ2-5; D is undetermined. The germline CDR1 and CDR2 sequences are SGHRS and YFSETQ. The CDR3 runs to 11 residues. V was clipped by 1 base and J by 5 bases, with 3 bases between them. The CDR3 DNA follows: TGCGCCAGCAGCTTGTTGGAGACCCAGTACTTC. Protein: CASSLLETQYF.

In DNA, the CDR3 is TGCGCCAGCAGCCCGGTGGCAGACGGATGGGGCTACACCTTC. Translated: CASSPVADGWGYTF. The chain couples TRBV5-1 to TRBJ1-2, with D hard to call. V lost 4 bases to trimming and J lost 8 bases, with 18 bases between them. CDR1 and CDR2 (germline): SGHRS, YFSETQ. This CDR3 contains 14 residues. Full variable domain (rest looked up from reference TRBV5-1 and TRBJ1-2): KAGVTQTPRYLIKTRGQQVTLSCSPISGHRSVSWYQQTPGQGLQFLFEYFSETQRNKGNFPGRFSGRQFSNSRSEMNVSTLELGDSALYLCASSPVADGWGYTFGSGTRLTVV.

This clonotype was counted a few times. The chain joins TRBV6-5 to TRBJ1-2, with D hard to call. The CDR3 contains 12 residues. Germline CDR1 MNHEY, CDR2 SVGAGI. Trimming shortened V by 8 bases and J by 3 bases, and 10 bases separated the two germline ends. This CDR3 is CASRHRDYGYTF. The CDR3, as DNA: TGTGCCAGCCGTCACAGAGACTATGGCTACACCTTC.

The rearrangement links TRBV28 to TRBJ2-7, with 7 bases that match TRBD1. Germline V gene data show CDR1 as MDHEN and CDR2 as SYDVKM. This CDR3 has 15 residues. Germline trimming cut 8 bases from V and 1 base from J; bases unmatched to any gene: 11. CDR3 coding DNA: TGTGCCAGCGGTCCCGGGACAGCTTTTTCCTACGAGCAGTACTTC. Its protein is CASGPGTAFSYEQYF.

This clonotype has more than one count but fewer than ten. V gene TRBV7-6 combines with J gene TRBJ1-4; tentative D call: TRBD1 (5 bases). Germline CDR1 is SGHVS and CDR2 is FNYEAQ. The CDR3 is 19 residues long. Deletions cut 1 base from V and 4 bases from J, with 22 bases between. This CDR3 is CASSLDGGGRVPYNEKLFF. CDR3 coding DNA: TGTGCCAGCAGCTTAGATGGGGGGGGTCGCGTCCCATATAATGAAAAACTGTTTTTT. The full variable domain, rest sourced from reference TRBV7-6 and TRBJ1-4, is GAGVSQSPRYKVTKRGQDVALRCDPISGHVSLYWYRQALGQGPEFLTYFNYEAQQDKSGLPNDRFSAERPEGSISTLTIQRTEQRDSAMYRCASSLDGGGRVPYNEKLFFGSGTQLSVL.

The rearrangement links TRBV20-1 to TRBJ1-4; 9 bases match TRBD1. After removal of 4 bases from V and 1 base from J, the junction contained 4 bases not matched to a gene. Germline V gene lookup returns CDR1 DFQATT and CDR2 SNEGSKA (reference sequence). This CDR3 has 15 amino acids. The CDR3 coding sequence is TGCAGTGCTAAGGGACAGGGTTTAACTAATGAAAAACTGTTTTTT. Protein: CSAKGQGLTNEKLFF.

This clonotype was detected a few times. The CDR3 DNA reads TGCAGTGCTTCTAGCGGGGTTAGCACAGATACGCAGTATTTT. This sequence encodes CSASSGVSTDTQYF. The genes are TRBV20-1 and TRBJ2-3, with 9 bases matching TRBD2. This CDR3 contains 14 residues. Looked up from germline, CDR1 is DFQATT and CDR2 is SNEGSKA (reference sequence). V lost 5 bases, J lost 0 bases, and 3 bases stayed unmatched.

The chain recombines TRBV6-1 with TRBJ2-5; D is perhaps TRBD1 (5 bases). V lost 0 bases and J 7 bases, leaving 12 bases between the germline ends. The CDR3 totals 14 residues. In germline, CDR1 is MNHNS, CDR2 SASEGT. This CDR3 is CASSEAGNRGTQYF. The CDR3 nucleotides are TGTGCCAGCAGTGAAGCAGGCAATAGGGGGACCCAGTACTTC.

The J gene is TRBJ1-2, the V gene TRBV6-5; D might be TRBD1 (5 bases). CDR1 and CDR2 from the germline V gene are MNHEY and SVGAGI. This CDR3 has 12 amino acids. V lost 8 bases and J 6 bases, leaving 13 bases between the germline ends. CDR3 in amino acids: CASGRGAHGYTF. The CDR3 nucleotides are TGTGCCAGCGGAAGGGGAGCTCATGGCTACACCTTC.